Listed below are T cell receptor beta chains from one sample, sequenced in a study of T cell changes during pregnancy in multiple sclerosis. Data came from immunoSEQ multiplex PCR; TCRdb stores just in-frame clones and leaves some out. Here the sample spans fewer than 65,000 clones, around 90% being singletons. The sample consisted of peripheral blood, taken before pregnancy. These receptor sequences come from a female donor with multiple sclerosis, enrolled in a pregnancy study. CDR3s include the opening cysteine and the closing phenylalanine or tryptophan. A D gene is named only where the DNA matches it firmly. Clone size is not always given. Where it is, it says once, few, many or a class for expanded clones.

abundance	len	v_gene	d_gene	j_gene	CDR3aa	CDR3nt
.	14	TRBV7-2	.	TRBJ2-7	CASSFKGMLGEQYF	TGTGCCAGCAGCTTCAAGGGGATGTTGGGCGAGCAGTACTTC
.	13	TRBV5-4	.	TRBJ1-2	CASSPGLKEGYTF	TGTGCCAGCAGCCCGGGACTAAAGGAGGGCTACACCTTC
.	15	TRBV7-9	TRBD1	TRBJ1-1	CASSYPDRHGTEAFF	TGTGCCAGCAGCTACCCGGACAGGCACGGCACTGAAGCTTTCTTT
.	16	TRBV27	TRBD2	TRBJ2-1	CASRPAGASSYNEQFF	TGTGCCAGCAGGCCAGCGGGGGCAAGCTCCTACAATGAGCAGTTCTTC
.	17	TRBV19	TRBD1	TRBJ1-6	CASSGTGGSSYNSPLHF	TGTGCCAGTAGTGGGACAGGGGGAAGCTCCTATAATTCACCCCTCCACTTT
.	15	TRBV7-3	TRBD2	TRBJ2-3	CASSLFGGAEDTQYF	TGTGCCAGCAGCCTTTTCGGGGGGGCTGAAGATACGCAGTATTTT
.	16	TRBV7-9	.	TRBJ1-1	CASIEQGPHVNTEAFF	TGTGCCAGCATCGAGCAGGGGCCCCATGTGAACACTGAAGCTTTCTTT
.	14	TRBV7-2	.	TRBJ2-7	CASSLRREIAEQYF	TGTGCCAGCAGCTTACGGAGGGAAATTGCCGAGCAGTACTTC
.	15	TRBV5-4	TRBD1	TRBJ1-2	CASSPIRDRASGYTF	TGTGCCAGCAGCCCCATCCGGGACAGGGCCTCTGGCTACACCTTC
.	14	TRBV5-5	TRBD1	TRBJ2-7	CASSLVGQNYEQYF	TGTGCCAGCAGCTTGGTGGGACAGAACTACGAGCAGTACTTC
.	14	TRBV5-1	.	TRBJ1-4	CASTQQGTNEKLFF	TGCGCCAGCACCCAGCAGGGAACTAATGAAAAACTGTTTTTT
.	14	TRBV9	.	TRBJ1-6	CASSVGGWNSPLHF	TGTGCCAGCAGCGTAGGCGGGTGGAATTCACCCCTCCACTTT
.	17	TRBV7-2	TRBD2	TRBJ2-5	CASSPASGGRGQETQYF	TGTGCCAGCAGCCCCGCCAGCGGGGGGAGGGGGCAAGAGACCCAGTACTTC
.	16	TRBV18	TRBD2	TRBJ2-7	CASSPPTGGGTYEQYF	TGTGCCAGCTCACCACCTACCGGGGGGGGAACCTACGAGCAGTACTTC
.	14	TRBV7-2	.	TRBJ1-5	CASSLEGSNQPQHF	TGTGCCAGCAGCTTGGAGGGGAGCAATCAGCCCCAGCATTTT
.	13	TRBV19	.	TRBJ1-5	CASSSRSDQPQHF	TGTGCCAGTAGTTCCCGGAGCGATCAGCCCCAGCATTTT
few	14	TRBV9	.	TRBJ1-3	CASSVRVVENTIYF	TGTGCCAGCAGCGTGAGGGTGGTCGAAAACACCATATATTTT
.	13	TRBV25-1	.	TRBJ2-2	CASSELQFGELFF	TGTGCCAGCAGTGAATTGCAGTTCGGGGAGCTGTTTTTT
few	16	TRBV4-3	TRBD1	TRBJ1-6	CASSQDRWDRFSPLHF	TGCGCCAGCAGCCAAGATAGGTGGGACAGGTTCTCACCCCTCCACTTT
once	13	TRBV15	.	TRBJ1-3	CATRTSSGNTIYF	TGTGCCACGCGTACTTCCTCTGGAAACACCATATATTTT
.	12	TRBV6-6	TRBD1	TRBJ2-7	CASGQGSIEQYF	TGTGCCAGCGGACAGGGTAGTATCGAGCAGTACTTC
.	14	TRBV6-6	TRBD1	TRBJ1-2	CASQGGYGNYGYTF	TGTGCCAGCCAGGGGGGATATGGTAACTATGGCTACACCTTC
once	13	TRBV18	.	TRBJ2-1	CASSPTQRWEQFF	TGTGCCAGCTCACCAACCCAACGGTGGGAGCAGTTCTTC
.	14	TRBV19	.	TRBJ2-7	CASSTSGATYEQYF	TGTGCCAGTAGTACATCAGGGGCCACCTACGAGCAGTACTTC
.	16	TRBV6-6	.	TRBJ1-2	CASSYGGGGLVYGYTF	TGTGCCAGCAGTTACGGCGGCGGGGGACTTGTCTATGGCTACACCTTC
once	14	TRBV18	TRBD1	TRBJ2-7	CASSGQGYSYEQYF	TGTGCCAGCTCAGGACAGGGGTACTCCTACGAGCAGTACTTC
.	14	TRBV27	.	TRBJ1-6	CASSLGGYNSPLHF	TGTGCCAGCAGTTTAGGGGGGTATAATTCACCCCTCCACTTT
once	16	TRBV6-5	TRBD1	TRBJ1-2	CASSYSRDRVNYGYTF	TGTGCCAGCAGTTACTCCCGGGACAGAGTAAACTATGGCTACACCTTC
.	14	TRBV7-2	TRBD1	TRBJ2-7	CASSSGQQYYEQYF	TGTGCCAGCAGCTCGGGACAGCAATACTACGAGCAGTACTTC
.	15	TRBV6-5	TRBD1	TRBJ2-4	CASSPQGSAKNIQYF	TGTGCCAGCAGCCCACAGGGGTCAGCCAAAAACATTCAGTACTTC
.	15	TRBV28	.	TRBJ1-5	CASSSLQGLLQPQHF	TGTGCCAGCAGTTCGCTTCAGGGGCTCTTACAGCCCCAGCATTTT
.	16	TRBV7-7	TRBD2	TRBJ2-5	CASSLGGLAGQETQYF	TGTGCCAGCAGCTTAGGGGGGCTAGCGGGGCAAGAGACCCAGTACTTC
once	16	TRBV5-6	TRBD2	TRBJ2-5	CASSLGPGTSLETQYF	TGTGCCAGCAGCTTGGGGCCCGGGACTAGTCTCGAGACCCAGTACTTC
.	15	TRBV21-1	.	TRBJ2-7	CASSKPQVLSYEQYF	TGTGCCAGCAGCAAACCACAGGTTCTCTCCTACGAGCAGTACTTC